This T cell receptor (beta chain) was obtained from a study of blood T cell repertoires in COVID-19. Study information: T cells, B-cell-depleted T cells, or PBMCs supplied cDNA or gDNA.

Original methodology: Reference gene primer amplification gave nucleated cell count estimates. Measured with immunoSEQ multiplex PCR; TCRdb has only the in-frame clones, and not every one. That table gives V, J and clone size, and the DNA gave D and trimming. The profile shows some 180,000 clones, 84% of them singletons. J was trimmed by 7 bases and V by 5 bases; bases with no gene match: 6. Germline CDR1 PRHDT, CDR2 FYEKMQ (reference sequence). The CDR3 spans 14 residues. The receptor comes from a human donor in a cohort sampled during active COVID-19. Input material: peripheral blood. The rearrangement uses TRBV13 and TRBJ2-2, with 8 positions matching TRBD1. CDR3 nucleotide sequence: TGTGCCAGCAGCCCTACAGGGGGGATCGGGGAGCTGTTTTTT. Amino acid sequence: CASSPTGGIGELFF.